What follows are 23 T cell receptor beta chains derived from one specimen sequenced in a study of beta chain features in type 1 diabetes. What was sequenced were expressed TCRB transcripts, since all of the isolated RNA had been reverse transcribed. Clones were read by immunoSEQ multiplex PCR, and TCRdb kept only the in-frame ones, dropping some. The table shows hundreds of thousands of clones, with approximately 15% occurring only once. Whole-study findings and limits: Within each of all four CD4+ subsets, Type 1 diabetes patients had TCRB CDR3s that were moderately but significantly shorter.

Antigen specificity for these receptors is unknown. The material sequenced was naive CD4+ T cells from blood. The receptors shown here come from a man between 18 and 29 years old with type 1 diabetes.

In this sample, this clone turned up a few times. CDR3 in amino acids: CSVVLPWAGDTGELFF. CDR3 DNA: TGCAGCGTTGTATTGCCCTGGGCGGGGGACACCGGGGAGCTGTTTTTT. The chain carries TRBV29-1 and TRBJ2-2, with TRBD2 matching over 7 bases. The length of the CDR3 is 16 residues. The junction had 11 bases not matched to a gene; V was cut back by 4 bases and J by 3 bases. Germline V gene lookup returns CDR1 SQVTM and CDR2 ANQGSEA.

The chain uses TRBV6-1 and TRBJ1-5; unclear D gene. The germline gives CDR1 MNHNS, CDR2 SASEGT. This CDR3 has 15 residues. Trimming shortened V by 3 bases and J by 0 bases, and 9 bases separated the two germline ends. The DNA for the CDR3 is TGTGCCAGCAGTGACCCCCACGGTAGCAATCAGCCCCAGCATTTT. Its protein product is CASSDPHGSNQPQHF.

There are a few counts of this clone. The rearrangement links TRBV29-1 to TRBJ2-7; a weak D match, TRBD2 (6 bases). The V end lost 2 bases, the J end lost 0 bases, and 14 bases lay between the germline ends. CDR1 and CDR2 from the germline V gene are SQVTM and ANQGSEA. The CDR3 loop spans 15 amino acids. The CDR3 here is CSVELEGKSSYEQYF. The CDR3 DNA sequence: TGCAGCGTTGAATTGGAGGGTAAGAGCTCCTACGAGCAGTACTTC.

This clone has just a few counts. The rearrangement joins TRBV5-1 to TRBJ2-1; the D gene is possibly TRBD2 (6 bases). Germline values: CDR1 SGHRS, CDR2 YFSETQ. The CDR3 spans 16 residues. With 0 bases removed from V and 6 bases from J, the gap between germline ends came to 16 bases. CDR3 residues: CASSLVRGTHVNEQFF. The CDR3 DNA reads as TGCGCCAGCAGCTTGGTCCGGGGGACCCATGTCAATGAGCAGTTCTTC.

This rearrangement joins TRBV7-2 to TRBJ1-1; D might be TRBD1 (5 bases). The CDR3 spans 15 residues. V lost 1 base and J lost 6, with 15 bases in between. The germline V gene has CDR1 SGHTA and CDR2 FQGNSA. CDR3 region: CASSLVGGSGAEAFF. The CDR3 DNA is TGTGCCAGCAGCTTAGTAGGTGGGTCGGGGGCTGAAGCTTTCTTT.

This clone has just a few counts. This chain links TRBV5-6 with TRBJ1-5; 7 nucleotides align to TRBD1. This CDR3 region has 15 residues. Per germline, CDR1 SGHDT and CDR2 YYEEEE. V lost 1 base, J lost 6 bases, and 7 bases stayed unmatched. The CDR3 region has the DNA TGTGCCAGCAGCTTGCGAGGGGGCAAGGGTCAGCCCCAGCATTTT. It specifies CASSLRGGKGQPQHF.

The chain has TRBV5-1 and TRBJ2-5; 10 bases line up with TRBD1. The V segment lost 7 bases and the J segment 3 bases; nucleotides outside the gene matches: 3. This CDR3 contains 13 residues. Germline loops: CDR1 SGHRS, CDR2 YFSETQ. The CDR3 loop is CASGQGVEETQYF. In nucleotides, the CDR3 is TGCGCCAGCGGACAGGGGGTTGAAGAGACCCAGTACTTC.

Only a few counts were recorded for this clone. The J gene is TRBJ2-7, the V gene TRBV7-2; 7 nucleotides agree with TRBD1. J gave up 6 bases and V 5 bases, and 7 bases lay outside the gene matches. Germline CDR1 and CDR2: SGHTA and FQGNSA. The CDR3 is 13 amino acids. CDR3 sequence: CASSLDRTREQYF. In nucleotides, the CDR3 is TGTGCCAGCAGCCTGGACAGGACCCGCGAGCAGTACTTC. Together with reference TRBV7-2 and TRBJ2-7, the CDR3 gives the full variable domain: GAGVSQSPSNKVTEKGKDVELRCDPISGHTALYWYRQSLGQGLEFLIYFQGNSAPDKSGLPSDRFSAERTGGSVSTLTIQRTQQEDSAVYLCASSLDRTREQYFGPGTRLTVT.

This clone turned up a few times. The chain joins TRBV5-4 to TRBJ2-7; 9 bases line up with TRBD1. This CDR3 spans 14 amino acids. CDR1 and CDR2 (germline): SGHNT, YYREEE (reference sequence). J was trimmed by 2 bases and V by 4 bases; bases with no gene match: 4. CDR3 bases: TGTGCCAGCAGCCAGGGACAGGGAACCTACGAGCAGTACTTC. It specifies CASSQGQGTYEQYF.

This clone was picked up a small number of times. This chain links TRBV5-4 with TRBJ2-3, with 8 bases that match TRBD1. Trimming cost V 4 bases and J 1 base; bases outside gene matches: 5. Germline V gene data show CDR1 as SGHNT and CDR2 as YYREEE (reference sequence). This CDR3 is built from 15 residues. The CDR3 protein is CASSRTGSGTDTQYF. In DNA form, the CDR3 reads TGTGCCAGCAGCCGGACAGGGTCTGGCACAGATACGCAGTATTTT.

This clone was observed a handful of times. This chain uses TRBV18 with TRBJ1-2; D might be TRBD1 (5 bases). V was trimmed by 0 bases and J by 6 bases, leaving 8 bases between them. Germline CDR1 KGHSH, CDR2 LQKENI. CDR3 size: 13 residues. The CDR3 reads CASSPPGADGYTF. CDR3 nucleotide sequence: TGTGCCAGCTCACCACCAGGGGCGGATGGCTACACCTTC.

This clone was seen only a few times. The CDR3 region is CASSKTVTYEQYF. The CDR3 coding sequence is TGTGCCAGCAGCAAGACAGTTACCTACGAGCAGTACTTC. V gene TRBV5-6 combines with J gene TRBJ2-7; a weak D match, TRBD1 (5 bases). This CDR3 comprises 13 residues. CDR1 SGHDT and CDR2 YYEEEE come from the germline V gene. Trimming stripped 4 bases from V and 2 bases from J, with 10 bases between.

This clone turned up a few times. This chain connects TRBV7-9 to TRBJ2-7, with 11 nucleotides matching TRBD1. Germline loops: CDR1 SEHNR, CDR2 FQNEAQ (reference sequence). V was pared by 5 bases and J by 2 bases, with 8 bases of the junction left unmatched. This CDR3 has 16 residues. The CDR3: CASSTTPGQGAYEQYF. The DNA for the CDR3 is TGTGCCAGCAGCACCACTCCGGGACAGGGGGCCTACGAGCAGTACTTC.

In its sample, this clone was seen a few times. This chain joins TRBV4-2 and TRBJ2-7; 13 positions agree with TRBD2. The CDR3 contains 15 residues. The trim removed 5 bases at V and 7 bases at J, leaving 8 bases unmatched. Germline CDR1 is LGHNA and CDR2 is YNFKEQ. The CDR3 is CASSEPGLAGREQYF. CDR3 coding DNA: TGTGCCAGCAGCGAACCGGGACTAGCGGGGAGGGAGCAGTACTTC.

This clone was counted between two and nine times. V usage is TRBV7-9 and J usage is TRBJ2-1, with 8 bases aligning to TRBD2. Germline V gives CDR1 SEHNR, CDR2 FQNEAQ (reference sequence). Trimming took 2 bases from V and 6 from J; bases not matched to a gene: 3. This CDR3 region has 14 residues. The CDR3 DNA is TGTGCCAGCAGCTTATCCGGGGGGGGCAATGAGCAGTTCTTC. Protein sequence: CASSLSGGGNEQFF. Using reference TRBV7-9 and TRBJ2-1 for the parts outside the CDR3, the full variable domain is DTGVSQNPRHKITKRGQNVTFRCDPISEHNRLYWYRQTLGQGPEFLTYFQNEAQLEKSRLLSDRFSAERPKGSFSTLEIQRTEQGDSAMYLCASSLSGGGNEQFFGPGTRLTVL.

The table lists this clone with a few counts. For the CDR3, the DNA is TGTGCCAGCAGCTCAATTCGCAGGGGTAGGAGCAATTCACCCCTCCACTTT. This sequence encodes CASSSIRRGRSNSPLHF. J is TRBJ1-6 and V is TRBV5-5; possible D gene TRBD1, 6 bases. CDR3 length: 17 amino acids. Trimming removed 3 bases from V and 7 bases from J, with 20 bases in between. From germline, CDR1 is SGHKS and CDR2 YYEKEE (reference sequence).

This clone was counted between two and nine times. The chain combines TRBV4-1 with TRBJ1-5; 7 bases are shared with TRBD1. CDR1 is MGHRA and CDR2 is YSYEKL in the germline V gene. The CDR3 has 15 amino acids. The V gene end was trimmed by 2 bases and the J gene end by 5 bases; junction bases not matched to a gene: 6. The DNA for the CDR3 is TGCGCCAGCAGCCAACACGGGACAGTCGATCAGCCCCAGCATTTT. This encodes CASSQHGTVDQPQHF.

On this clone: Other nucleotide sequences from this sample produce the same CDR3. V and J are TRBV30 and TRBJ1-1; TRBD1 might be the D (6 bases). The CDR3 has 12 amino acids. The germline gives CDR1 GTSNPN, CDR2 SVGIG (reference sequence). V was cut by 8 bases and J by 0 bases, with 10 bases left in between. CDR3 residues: CAGDRLNTEAFF. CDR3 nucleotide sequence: TGTGCCGGCGACAGGTTGAACACTGAAGCTTTCTTT.

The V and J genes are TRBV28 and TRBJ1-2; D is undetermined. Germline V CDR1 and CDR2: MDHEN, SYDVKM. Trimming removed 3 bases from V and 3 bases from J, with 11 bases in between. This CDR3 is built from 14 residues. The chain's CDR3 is CASSFGRLDYGYTF. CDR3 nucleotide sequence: TGTGCCAGCAGTTTCGGTAGACTTGACTATGGCTACACCTTC.

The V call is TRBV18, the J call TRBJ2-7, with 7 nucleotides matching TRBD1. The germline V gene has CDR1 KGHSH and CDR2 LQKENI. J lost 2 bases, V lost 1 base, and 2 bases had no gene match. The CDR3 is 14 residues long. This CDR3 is CASSPQTGAYEQYF. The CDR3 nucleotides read TGTGCCAGCTCACCACAAACAGGGGCCTACGAGCAGTACTTC. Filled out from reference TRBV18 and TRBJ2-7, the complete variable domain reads NAGVMQNPRHLVRRRGQEARLRCSPMKGHSHVYWYRQLPEEGLKFMVYLQKENIIDESGMPKERFSAEFPKEGPSILRIQQVVRGDSAAYFCASSPQTGAYEQYFGPGTRLTVT.

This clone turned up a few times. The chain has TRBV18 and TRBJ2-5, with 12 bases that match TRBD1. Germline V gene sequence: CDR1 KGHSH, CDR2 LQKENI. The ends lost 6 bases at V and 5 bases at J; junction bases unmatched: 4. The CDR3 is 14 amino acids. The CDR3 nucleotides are TGTGCCAGCTCCCTCGGGACAGGGGGCGAGACCCAGTACTTC. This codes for CASSLGTGGETQYF.

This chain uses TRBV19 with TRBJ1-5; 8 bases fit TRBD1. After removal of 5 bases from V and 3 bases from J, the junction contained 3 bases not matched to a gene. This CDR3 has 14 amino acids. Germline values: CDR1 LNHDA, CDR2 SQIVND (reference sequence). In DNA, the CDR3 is TGTGCCAGTAGTGGGACAGGACACAATCAGCCCCAGCATTTT. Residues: CASSGTGHNQPQHF.

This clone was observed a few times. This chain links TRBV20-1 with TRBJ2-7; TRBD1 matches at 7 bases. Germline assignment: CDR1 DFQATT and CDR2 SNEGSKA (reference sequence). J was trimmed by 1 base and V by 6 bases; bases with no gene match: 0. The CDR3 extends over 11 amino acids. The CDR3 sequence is CSAQGSYEQYF. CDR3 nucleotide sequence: TGCAGTGCACAGGGGTCCTACGAGCAGTACTTC.